This T cell receptor (beta chain) was obtained from a study of blood T cells in healthy people across ages. Broader study findings: With unsorted PBMCs, a conclusive comparison of naive versus antigen-experienced cells was not possible. Greater diversity and more naive CD4+ cells were seen in long-lived donors than in aged donors.

The V end was cut by 3 bases, the J end by 2 bases, with 13 bases between. CDR1 and CDR2 from the germline V gene are MDHEN and SYDVKM. The CDR3 has 15 amino acids. This clonotype was seen only a few times. Its specificity is unknown. A second about 6 to 12 cycle PCR used barcoded and J-beta primers. Template switching added a 12-random-nucleotide identifier to every cDNA molecule. From each sample, at least 2.5 million paired-end reads containing CDR3 were obtained. TCRdb fed the 5' RACE reads into MiXCR, producing one record per CDR3 protein. The sample holds approximately 700,000 distinct CDR3 sequences; around 32% are singletons and the top ten take approximately 15%.

Sequencing was carried out using blood. The TCR sequence derives from a woman of 80 years or more in good health. This sequence joins TRBV28 and TRBJ2-5; weak D call: TRBD1 (5 bases). The CDR3 coding sequence is TGTGCCAGCAGTTTTCATGGGGCGACTCAAGAGACCCAGTACTTC. It codes for CASSFHGATQETQYF.